This T cell receptor beta chain was recovered during a study of T cell repertoires in cytomegalovirus infection. Turning to the study itself: Well-studied HLA-B-restricted epitopes and recently identified HLA-C-restricted epitopes of CMV were both used in the study. A matching HLA type, together with CMV infection, was signaled by public TCR beta signatures. Study results and limitations: Adding up the frequency of public TCR beta families identified people who carried CMV plus the relevant HLA. The ex vivo response was dominated by HLA-C-restricted CMV-specific TCR beta clonotypes.

This clonotype was found many times. Its antigen is not known. This CDR3 is 15 amino acids long. Trimming pared 0 bases from V and 8 bases from J, leaving 13 bases between. Germline loops: CDR1 SGHTA, CDR2 FQGNSA. TCRdb independently ran MiXCR on the reads; one entry per CDR3 protein. The sample lists about 310,000 distinct CDR3 sequences, around 25% occurring once. This sample comprised cultured PBMCs, obtained from culture after CMV antigen stimulation. The clonotype originates from a human donor in good health (CMV status not recorded). Some clones in this sample may be carry-over from other donors' samples. The genes are TRBV7-2 and TRBJ2-2; D possibly corresponds to TRBD2 (5 bases). For the CDR3, the DNA is TGTGCCAGCAGCTTAGCGGTAGCGACCGAGGGGGAGCTGTTTTTT. Protein sequence: CASSLAVATEGELFF. The full variable domain, with the rest looked up from reference TRBV7-2 and TRBJ2-2, is GAGVSQSPSNKVTEKGKDVELRCDPISGHTALYWYRQSLGQGLEFLIYFQGNSAPDKSGLPSDRFSAERTGGSVSTLTIQRTQQEDSAVYLCASSLAVATEGELFFGEGSRLTVL.